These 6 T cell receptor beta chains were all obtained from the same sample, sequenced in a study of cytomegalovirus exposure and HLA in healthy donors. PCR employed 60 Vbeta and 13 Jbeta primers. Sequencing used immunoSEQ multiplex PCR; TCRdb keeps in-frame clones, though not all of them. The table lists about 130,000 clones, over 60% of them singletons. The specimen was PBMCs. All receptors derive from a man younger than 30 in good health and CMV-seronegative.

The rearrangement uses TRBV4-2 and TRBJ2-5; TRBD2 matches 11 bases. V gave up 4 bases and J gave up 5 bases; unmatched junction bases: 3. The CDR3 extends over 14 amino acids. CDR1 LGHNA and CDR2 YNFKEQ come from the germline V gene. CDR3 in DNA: TGTGCCAGCAGCCTAGCGGGAGGGCCCGAGACCCAGTACTTC. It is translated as CASSLAGGPETQYF.

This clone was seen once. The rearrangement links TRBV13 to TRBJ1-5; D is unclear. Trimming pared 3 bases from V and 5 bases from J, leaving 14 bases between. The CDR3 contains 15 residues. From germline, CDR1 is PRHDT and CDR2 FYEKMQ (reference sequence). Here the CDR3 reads CASSFSEQAHQPQHF. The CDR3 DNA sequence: TGTGCCAGCAGCTTTTCCGAGCAGGCACATCAGCCCCAGCATTTT.

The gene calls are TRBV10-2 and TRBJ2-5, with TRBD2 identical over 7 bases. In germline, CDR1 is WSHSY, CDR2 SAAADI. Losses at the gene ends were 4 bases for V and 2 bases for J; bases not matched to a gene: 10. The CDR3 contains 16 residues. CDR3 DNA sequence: TGCGCCAGCAGTGGGGGGGAGGGCGGGGTTCAAGAGACCCAGTACTTC. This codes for CASSGGEGGVQETQYF.

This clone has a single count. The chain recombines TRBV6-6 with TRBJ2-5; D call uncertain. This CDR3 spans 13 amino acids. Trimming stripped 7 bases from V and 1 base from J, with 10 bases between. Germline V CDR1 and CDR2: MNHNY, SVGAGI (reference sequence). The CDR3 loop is CASTRMGQETQYF. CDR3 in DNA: TGTGCCAGCACGAGGATGGGCCAAGAGACCCAGTACTTC.

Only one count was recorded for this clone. CDR3 nucleotide sequence: TGCAGCGTGACACGTACTCGACCGGGACAGGGAACCTACGAGCAGTACTTC. Amino acid sequence: CSVTRTRPGQGTYEQYF. The V and J genes are TRBV29-1 and TRBJ2-7, with 9 nucleotides matching TRBD1. The CDR3 length is 17 residues. V trimming: 6 bases; J trimming: 2 bases; junction bases outside the gene matches: 17. Germline V lookup: CDR1 SQVTM, CDR2 ANQGSEA.

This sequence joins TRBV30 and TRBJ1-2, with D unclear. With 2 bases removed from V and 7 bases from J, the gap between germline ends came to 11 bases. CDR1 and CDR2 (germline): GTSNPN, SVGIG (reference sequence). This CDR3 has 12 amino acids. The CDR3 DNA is TGTGCCTGGAGTCCCGGGAAGACTGGCTACACCTTC. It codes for CAWSPGKTGYTF.